Presented here are 9 T cell receptor beta chains from one specimen sequenced in a study of blood T cell repertoires in COVID-19 (dated by TCRdb to the early 2020s). The library was built by means of the immunoSEQ multiplex PCR assay. TCRdb took over this immuneACCESS table, retaining in-frame rearrangements with V and J assigned. Such tables are incomplete; in checked studies, under half of the missing clones stem from an unresolved V gene, and the remainder is unexplained. This sample holds roughly 100,000 clones; 81% were observed only once. Approximately 40% of the sample is held by the ten biggest clonotypes. The material sequenced was peripheral blood. These receptors were collected from an older man with acute or convalescent COVID-19.

The chain recombines TRBV7-9 with TRBJ1-1; 9 nucleotides line up with TRBD1. Trimming took 3 bases from V and 1 from J; bases not matched to a gene: 9. CDR3 length: 17 residues. The germline gives CDR1 SEHNR, CDR2 FQNEAQ (reference sequence). CDR3 bases: TGTGCCAGCAGCTTTTACAGGGGGCATCTAGGGAACACTGAAGCTTTCTTT. Encoded protein: CASSFYRGHLGNTEAFF.

The chain links TRBV19 to TRBJ1-5; tentative D call: TRBD1 (6 bases). The V end was cut by 2 bases, the J end by 2 bases, with 13 bases between. The CDR3 totals 16 residues. Germline lookup yields CDR1 LNHDA and CDR2 SQIVND (reference sequence). In DNA, the CDR3 is TGTGCCAGTAGTATAACCGGGACAAATGGCAATCAGCCCCAGCATTTT. This encodes CASSITGTNGNQPQHF. The entire variable domain, with the rest obtained from reference TRBV19 and TRBJ1-5, is as follows: DGGITQSPKYLFRKEGQNVTLSCEQNLNHDAMYWYRQDPGQGLRLIYYSQIVNDFQKGDIAEGYSVSREKKESFPLTVTSAQKNPTAFYLCASSITGTNGNQPQHFGDGTRLSIL.

About this clone: The identical CDR3 is also encoded by other nucleotide sequences in the sample. The V call is TRBV5-1, the J call TRBJ1-1; D uncertain. V was shortened by 1 base and J by 1 base, with 8 bases between the two germline ends. Germline values: CDR1 SGHRS, CDR2 YFSETQ. The CDR3 covers 14 residues. The CDR3 DNA is TGCGCCAGCAGCTTGCAGGATTCGAACACTGAAGCTTTCTTT. Its protein product is CASSLQDSNTEAFF.

In this sample, this clone turned up a few times. The rearrangement links TRBV6-6 to TRBJ2-1; 10 bases are a match to TRBD1. The J segment lost 7 bases and the V segment lost 2 bases, leaving 2 bases of the junction unmatched. The CDR3 extends over 14 amino acids. The V gene's germline CDR1 is MNHNY and CDR2 SVGAGI (reference sequence). The CDR3, as DNA: TGTGCCAGCAGTTACACGGGACAGGGGAATGAGCAGTTCTTC. Residues: CASSYTGQGNEQFF.

The gene calls are TRBV19 and TRBJ1-5, with 10 positions matching TRBD1. Germline loops: CDR1 LNHDA, CDR2 SQIVND (reference sequence). Trimming at V came to 4 bases and at J to 1 base, leaving 1 base not matched to a gene. The CDR3 extends over 15 amino acids. The chain's CDR3 is CASSRQGASNQPQHF. DNA of the CDR3: TGTGCCAGTAGTAGACAGGGGGCGAGCAATCAGCCCCAGCATTTT.

This rearrangement joins TRBV28 to TRBJ2-7; TRBD1 aligns across 7 bases. The V and J ends lost 3 bases and 6 bases, in that order; junction bases with no gene match: 14. Germline-derived CDR1 and CDR2 are MDHEN and SYDVKM. CDR3 length: 16 amino acids. CDR3 coding DNA: TGTGCCAGCAGTTTGAACGACAGGGTATACTTCCGCGAGCAGTACTTC. Translated, it gives CASSLNDRVYFREQYF.

This clone has only one observation. V is TRBV3-1 (or the pseudogene TRBV3-2) and J is TRBJ1-4; 9 nucleotides agree with TRBD1. After removal of 5 bases from V and 3 bases from J, the junction contained 4 bases not matched to a gene. The germline V gene has CDR1 LGHDT and CDR2 YNNKEL (reference sequence). There are 15 residues in the CDR3. CDR3 DNA: TGTGCCAGCAGCTCTAGACAGGGGGCTAATGAAAAACTGTTTTTT. Its translation: CASSSRQGANEKLFF.

The chain joins TRBV2 to TRBJ1-1; possibly TRBD1 for D (6 bases). Germline values: CDR1 SNHLY, CDR2 FYNNEI. The CDR3 is 15 residues long. Between the trimmed V and J ends, which lost 6 bases and 1 base, there was a span of 15 bases. CDR3 DNA sequence: TGTGCCAGCAGCGAAAGGGGACAACCGAACACTGAAGCTTTCTTT. Residues: CASSERGQPNTEAFF. Supplemented by reference TRBV2 and TRBJ1-1, the full variable domain reads EPEVTQTPSHQVTQMGQEVILRCVPISNHLYFYWYRQILGQKVEFLVSFYNNEISEKSEIFDDQFSVERPDGSNFTLKIRSTKLEDSAMYFCASSERGQPNTEAFFGQGTRLTVV.

The V and J genes are TRBV6-6 and TRBJ1-6, with D unresolved. Trimming stripped 6 bases from V and 6 bases from J, with 9 bases between. The CDR3 consists of 13 residues. CDR1 and CDR2 from the germline V gene are MNHNY and SVGAGI (reference sequence). The CDR3 DNA sequence: TGTGCCAGCAGCCCTTTTATTAATTCACCCCTCCACTTT. It codes for CASSPFINSPLHF.